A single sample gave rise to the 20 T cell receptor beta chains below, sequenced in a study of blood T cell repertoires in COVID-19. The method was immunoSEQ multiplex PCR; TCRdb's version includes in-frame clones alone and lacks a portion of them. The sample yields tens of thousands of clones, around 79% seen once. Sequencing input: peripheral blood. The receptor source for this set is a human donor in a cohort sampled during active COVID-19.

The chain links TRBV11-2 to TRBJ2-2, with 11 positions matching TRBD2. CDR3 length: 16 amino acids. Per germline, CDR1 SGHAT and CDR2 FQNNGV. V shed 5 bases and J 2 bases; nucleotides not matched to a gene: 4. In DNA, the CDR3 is TGTGCCAGCAGCCTCGGGACTAGCGGAAACACCGGGGAGCTGTTTTTT. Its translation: CASSLGTSGNTGELFF.

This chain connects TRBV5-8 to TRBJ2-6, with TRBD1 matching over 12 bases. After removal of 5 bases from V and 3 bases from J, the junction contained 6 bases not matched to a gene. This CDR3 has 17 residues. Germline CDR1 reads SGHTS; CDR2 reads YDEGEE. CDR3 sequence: CASRPGTGGDGANVLTF. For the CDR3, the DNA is TGTGCCAGCAGACCTGGGACAGGGGGCGATGGGGCCAACGTCCTGACTTTC.

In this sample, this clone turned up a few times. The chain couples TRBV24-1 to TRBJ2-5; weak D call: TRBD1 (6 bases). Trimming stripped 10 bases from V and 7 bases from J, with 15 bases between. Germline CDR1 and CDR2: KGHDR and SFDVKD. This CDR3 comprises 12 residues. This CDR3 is CATGTGLGTQYF. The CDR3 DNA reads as TGTGCCACAGGAACAGGGTTGGGGACCCAGTACTTC.

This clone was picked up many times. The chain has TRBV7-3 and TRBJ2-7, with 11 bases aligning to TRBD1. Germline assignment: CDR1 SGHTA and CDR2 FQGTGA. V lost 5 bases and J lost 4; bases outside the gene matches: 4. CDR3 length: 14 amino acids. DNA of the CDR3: TGTGCCAGCAGCCCAGGGACAGGGGGGTACGAGCAGTACTTC. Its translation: CASSPGTGGYEQYF.

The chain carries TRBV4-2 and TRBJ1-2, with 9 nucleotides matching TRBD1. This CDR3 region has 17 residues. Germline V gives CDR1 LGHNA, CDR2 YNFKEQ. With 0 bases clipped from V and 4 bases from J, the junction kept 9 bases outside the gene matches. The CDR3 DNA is TGTGCCAGCAGCCAAGAAGTACAGGGGGCCCTTGGCTATGGCTACACCTTC. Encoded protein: CASSQEVQGALGYGYTF.

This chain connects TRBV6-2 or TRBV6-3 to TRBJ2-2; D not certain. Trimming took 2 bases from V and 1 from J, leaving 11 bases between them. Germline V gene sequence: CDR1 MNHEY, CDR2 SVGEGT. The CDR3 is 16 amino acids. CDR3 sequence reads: CASSYGGLMNTGELFF. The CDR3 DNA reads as TGTGCCAGCAGTTACGGTGGCCTTATGAACACCGGGGAGCTGTTTTTT.

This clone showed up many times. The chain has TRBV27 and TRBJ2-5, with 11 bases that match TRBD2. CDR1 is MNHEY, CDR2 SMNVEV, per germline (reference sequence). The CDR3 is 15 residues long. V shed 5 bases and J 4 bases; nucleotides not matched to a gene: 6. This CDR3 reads CASSAGTSGPETQYF. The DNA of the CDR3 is TGTGCCAGCAGTGCCGGGACTAGCGGACCAGAGACCCAGTACTTC.

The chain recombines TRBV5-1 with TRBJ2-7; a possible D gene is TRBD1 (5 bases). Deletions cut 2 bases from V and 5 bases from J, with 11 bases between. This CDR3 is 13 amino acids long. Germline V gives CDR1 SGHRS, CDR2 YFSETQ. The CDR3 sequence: CASSFQGADEQYF. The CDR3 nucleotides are TGCGCCAGCAGCTTTCAAGGGGCCGACGAGCAGTACTTC.

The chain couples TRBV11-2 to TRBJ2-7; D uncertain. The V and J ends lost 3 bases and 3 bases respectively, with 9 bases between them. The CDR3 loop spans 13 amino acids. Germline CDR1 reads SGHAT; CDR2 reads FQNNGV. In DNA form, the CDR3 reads TGTGCCAGCAGCTTTGGTCCACTCTACGAGCAGTACTTC. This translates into CASSFGPLYEQYF.

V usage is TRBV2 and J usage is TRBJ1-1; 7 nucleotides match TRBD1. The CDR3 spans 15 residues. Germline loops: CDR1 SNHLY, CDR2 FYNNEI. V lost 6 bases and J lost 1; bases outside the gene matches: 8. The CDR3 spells CASRRETGRNTEAFF. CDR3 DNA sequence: TGTGCCAGCAGAAGAGAGACAGGGAGGAACACTGAAGCTTTCTTT. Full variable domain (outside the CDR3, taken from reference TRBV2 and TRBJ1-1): EPEVTQTPSHQVTQMGQEVILRCVPISNHLYFYWYRQILGQKVEFLVSFYNNEISEKSEIFDDQFSVERPDGSNFTLKIRSTKLEDSAMYFCASRRETGRNTEAFFGQGTRLTVV.

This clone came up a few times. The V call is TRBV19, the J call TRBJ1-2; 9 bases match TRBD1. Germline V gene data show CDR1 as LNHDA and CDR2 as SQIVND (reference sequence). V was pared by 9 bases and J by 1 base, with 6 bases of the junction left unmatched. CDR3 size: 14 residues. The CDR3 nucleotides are TGTGCCAGCAGGGACAGGGAAGATAACTATGGCTACACCTTC. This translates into CASRDREDNYGYTF. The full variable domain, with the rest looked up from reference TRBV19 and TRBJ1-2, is DGGITQSPKYLFRKEGQNVTLSCEQNLNHDAMYWYRQDPGQGLRLIYYSQIVNDFQKGDIAEGYSVSREKKESFPLTVTSAQKNPTAFYLCASRDREDNYGYTFGSGTRLTVV.

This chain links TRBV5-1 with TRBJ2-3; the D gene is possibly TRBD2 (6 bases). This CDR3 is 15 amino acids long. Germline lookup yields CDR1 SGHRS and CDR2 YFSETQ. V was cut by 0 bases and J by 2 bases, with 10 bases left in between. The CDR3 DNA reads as TGCGCCAGCAGCTTGGTAGGAGGGTACACAGATACGCAGTATTTT. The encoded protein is CASSLVGGYTDTQYF.

CDR3 region: CATNPGTAYDEQYF. For the CDR3, the DNA is TGTGCCACGAATCCCGGGACAGCCTACGACGAGCAGTACTTC. V gene TRBV10-3 combines with J gene TRBJ2-7, with 7 bases identical to TRBD1. The CDR3 sequence is 14 residues long. The germline CDR1 and CDR2 sequences are ENHRY and SYGVKD. V was clipped by 10 bases and J by 5 bases; unmatched bases: 14.

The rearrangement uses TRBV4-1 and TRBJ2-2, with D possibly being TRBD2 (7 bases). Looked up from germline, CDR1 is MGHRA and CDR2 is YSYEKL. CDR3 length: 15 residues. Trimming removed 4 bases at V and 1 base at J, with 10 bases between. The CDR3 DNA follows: TGCGCCAGCAGCCCCGGGGGGCTGAACACCGGGGAGCTGTTTTTT. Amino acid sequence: CASSPGGLNTGELFF.

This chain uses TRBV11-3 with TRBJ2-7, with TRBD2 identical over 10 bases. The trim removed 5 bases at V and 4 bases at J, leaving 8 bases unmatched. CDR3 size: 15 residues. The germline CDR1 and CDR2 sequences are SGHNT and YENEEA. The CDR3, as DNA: TGTGCCAGCAGCACATCTAGCGGGAGAAGGTACGAGCAGTACTTC. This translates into CASSTSSGRRYEQYF. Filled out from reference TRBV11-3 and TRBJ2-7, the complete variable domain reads EAGVVQSPRYKIIEKKQPVAFWCNPISGHNTLYWYLQNLGQGPELLIRYENEEAVDDSQLPKDRFSAERLKGVDSTLKIQPAELGDSAVYLCASSTSSGRRYEQYFGPGTRLTVT.

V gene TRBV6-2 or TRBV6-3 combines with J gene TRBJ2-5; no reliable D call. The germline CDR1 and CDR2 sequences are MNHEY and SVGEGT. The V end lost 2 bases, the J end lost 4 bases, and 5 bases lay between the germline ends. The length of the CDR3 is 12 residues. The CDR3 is CASSYRLETQYF. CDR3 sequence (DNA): TGTGCCAGCAGTTACCGTCTAGAGACCCAGTACTTC.

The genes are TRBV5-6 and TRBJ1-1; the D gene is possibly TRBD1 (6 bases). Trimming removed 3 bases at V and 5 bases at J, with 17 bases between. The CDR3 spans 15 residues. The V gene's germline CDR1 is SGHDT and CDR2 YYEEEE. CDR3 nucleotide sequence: TGTGCCAGCAGCTGGGGGCCGAGCGGGGGGACTGAAGCTTTCTTT. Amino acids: CASSWGPSGGTEAFF. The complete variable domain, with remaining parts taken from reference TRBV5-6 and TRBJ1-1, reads DAGVTQSPTHLIKTRGQQVTLRCSPKSGHDTVSWYQQALGQGPQFIFQYYEEEERQRGNFPDRFSGHQFPNYSSELNVNALLLGDSALYLCASSWGPSGGTEAFFGQGTRLTVV.

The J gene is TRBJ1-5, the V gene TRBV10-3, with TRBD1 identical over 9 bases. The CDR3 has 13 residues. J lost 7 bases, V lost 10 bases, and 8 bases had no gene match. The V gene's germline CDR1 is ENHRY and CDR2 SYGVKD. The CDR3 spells CATRTGDLQPQHF. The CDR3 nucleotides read TGTGCCACCAGGACAGGGGATTTGCAGCCCCAGCATTTT.

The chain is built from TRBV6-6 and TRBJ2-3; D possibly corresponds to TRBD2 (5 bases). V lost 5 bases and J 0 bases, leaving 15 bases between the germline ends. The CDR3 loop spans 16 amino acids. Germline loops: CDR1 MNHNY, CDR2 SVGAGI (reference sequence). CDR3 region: CASSLSGSFSTDTQYF. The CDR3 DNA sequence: TGTGCCAGCAGTCTGTCGGGGAGTTTTAGCACAGATACGCAGTATTTT.

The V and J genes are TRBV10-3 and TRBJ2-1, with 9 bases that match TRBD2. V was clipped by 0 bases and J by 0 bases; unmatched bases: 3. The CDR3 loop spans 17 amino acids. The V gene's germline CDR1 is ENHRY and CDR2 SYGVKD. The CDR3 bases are TGTGCCATCAGTGAGTCCCAGCGGGGGGACTCCTACAATGAGCAGTTCTTC. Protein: CAISESQRGDSYNEQFF.